Each of the 10 T cell receptor beta chains below was sequenced from the same sample in a study of graft-versus-host responses after intestinal transplantation. This table comes from immunoSEQ multiplex PCR, and its TCRdb copy is limited to in-frame clones, with some not included. The sample contains approximately 77,000 clones, less than 90% of which appear only once. No cognate antigen is known for these TCRs. The sequenced sample was unstimulated CD4+ T cells sorted from spleen or lymph node cells, obtained before intestinal transplant. The receptors were gathered from a human donor who received an intestinal transplant.

V and J are TRBV18 and TRBJ2-7; D is possibly TRBD2 (5 bases). The germline V gene has CDR1 KGHSH and CDR2 LQKENI. This CDR3 contains 14 residues. The V and J ends lost 2 bases and 7 bases respectively, with 15 bases between them. Here the CDR3 reads CASSPGIASREQYF. CDR3 coding DNA: TGTGCCAGCTCACCAGGGATAGCTAGCCGGGAGCAGTACTTC.

The rearrangement uses TRBV18 and TRBJ1-1, with TRBD1 as a possible D gene (5 bases). The germline gives CDR1 KGHSH, CDR2 LQKENI. V was shortened by 0 bases and J by 3 bases, with 11 bases between the two germline ends. The CDR3 loop spans 15 amino acids. The CDR3 region is CASSPPARVDTEAFF. In nucleotides, the CDR3 is TGTGCCAGCTCACCACCGGCCAGGGTTGACACTGAAGCTTTCTTT.

Concerning this clone: This specimen includes other DNA sequences encoding the same CDR3. This chain joins TRBV27 and TRBJ2-5; D is uncertain. Per the germline V gene, CDR1 is MNHEY and CDR2 is SMNVEV (reference sequence). This CDR3 comprises 14 residues. Trimming removed 2 bases at V and 7 bases at J, with 14 bases between. The CDR3 loop is CASSLRGLSRTQYF. For the CDR3, the DNA is TGTGCCAGCAGTTTACGCGGTCTGTCGAGGACCCAGTACTTC.

J is TRBJ2-7 and V is TRBV7-6; D gene ambiguous. Germline assignment: CDR1 SGHVS and CDR2 FNYEAQ. This CDR3 is 12 amino acids long. V lost 1 base to trimming and J lost 3 bases, with 4 bases between them. The CDR3 nucleotides read TGTGCCAGCAGCTTAGATAACTACGAGCAGTACTTC. It yields the protein CASSLDNYEQYF.

The chain recombines TRBV19 with TRBJ1-2; D may be TRBD1 (6 bases). Trimming pared 0 bases from V and 4 bases from J, leaving 9 bases between. Looked up from germline, CDR1 is LNHDA and CDR2 is SQIVND (reference sequence). The CDR3 length is 14 residues. As DNA, the CDR3 is TGTGCCAGTAGTATAGATGGACAGACCTATGGCTACACCTTC. Encoded protein: CASSIDGQTYGYTF.

This clone was recorded only once. The rearrangement uses TRBV20-1 and TRBJ2-7, with D tentatively TRBD1 (5 bases). This CDR3 is 10 amino acids long. Germline V lookup: CDR1 DFQATT, CDR2 SNEGSKA (reference sequence). The DNA of the CDR3 is TGCTCAGCAGGGTCCCACGAGCAGTACTTC. It is translated as CSAGSHEQYF.

The gene calls are TRBV30 and TRBJ2-5, with TRBD1 identical over 10 bases. The germline V gene has CDR1 GTSNPN and CDR2 SVGIG (reference sequence). Germline trimming cut 5 bases from V and 2 bases from J; bases unmatched to any gene: 5. The CDR3 runs to 14 residues. DNA for the CDR3: TGTGCCTGGGGGACAGGGGTCTCACAAGAGACCCAGTACTTC. It is translated as CAWGTGVSQETQYF. The entire variable domain, with the rest obtained from reference TRBV30 and TRBJ2-5, is as follows: SQTIHQWPATLVQPVGSPLSLECTVEGTSNPNLYWYRQAAGRGLQLLFYSVGIGQISSEVPQNLSASRPQDRQFILSSKKLLLSDSGFYLCAWGTGVSQETQYFGPGTRLLVL.

V is TRBV4-2 and J is TRBJ2-7, with a possible D match to TRBD1 (5 bases). V was pared by 5 bases and J by 4 bases, with 12 bases between. CDR1 and CDR2 (germline): LGHNA, YNFKEQ. The CDR3 has 13 residues. The CDR3 protein is CASSETQGYEQYF. As DNA, the CDR3 is TGTGCCAGCAGCGAGACTCAGGGTTACGAGCAGTACTTC.

The chain links TRBV7-2 to TRBJ1-6; 8 bases map to TRBD1. The CDR3 is made up of 15 amino acids. J lost 6 bases, V lost 5 bases, and 6 bases had no gene match. The V gene's germline CDR1 is SGHTA and CDR2 FQGNSA. The CDR3 DNA sequence: TGTGCCAGCAGCGCGGGACAGGCCGCTAATTCACCCCTCCACTTT. Residues: CASSAGQAANSPLHF.

This clone was seen a single time. The J gene is TRBJ1-2, the V gene TRBV6-6, with TRBD1 as a possible D gene (5 bases). The V gene's germline CDR1 is MNHNY and CDR2 SVGAGI (reference sequence). V lost 6 bases and J lost 2, with 10 bases in between. The CDR3 is 13 residues long. The CDR3 protein is CASSDRDNYGYTF. CDR3 nucleotide sequence: TGTGCCAGCAGCGACAGAGACAACTATGGCTACACCTTC.